These 21 T cell receptor beta chains came from one sample sequenced in a study of blood T cell repertoires in COVID-19. Using immunoSEQ multiplex PCR, the repertoire was profiled, and TCRdb retains in-frame clones only, with some absent. The sample contains about 220,000 clones, around 86% of which appear only once. What was sequenced was peripheral blood. These TCRs come from a man under 40 who had recovered from COVID-19.

The table lists this clone with a count of one. J is TRBJ2-3 and V is TRBV6-2 or TRBV6-3; 8 bases line up with TRBD2. The CDR3 is 14 amino acids. Germline-derived CDR1 and CDR2 are MNHEY and SVGEGT. The trim removed 4 bases at V and 7 bases at J, leaving 7 bases unmatched. The DNA of the CDR3 is TGTGCCAGCAGTTCTCTTATAGCGGGGTATACGCAGTATTTT. This sequence encodes CASSSLIAGYTQYF.

This clone was found once. The chain is built from TRBV27 and TRBJ1-2; 11 bases agree with TRBD1. In germline, CDR1 is MNHEY, CDR2 SMNVEV (reference sequence). After removal of 3 bases from V and 6 bases from J, the junction contained 6 bases not matched to a gene. The CDR3 sequence is 15 residues long. The CDR3 region is CASSLGQGVGHGYTF. The CDR3, as DNA: TGTGCCAGCAGTTTGGGACAGGGGGTTGGCCATGGCTACACCTTC.

J is TRBJ1-6 and V is TRBV19, with D unclear. The ends were cut back, 8 bases at V and 9 bases at J, with 5 bases in the middle. The CDR3 totals 10 residues. Per the germline V gene, CDR1 is LNHDA and CDR2 is SQIVND (reference sequence). CDR3 sequence (DNA): TGTGCCAGTTCTATTTCACCCCTCCACTTT. It specifies CASSISPLHF.

The rearrangement joins TRBV9 to TRBJ2-7; tentative D call: TRBD1 (5 bases). The CDR3 has 14 residues. Between the trimmed V and J ends, which lost 4 bases and 0 bases, there was a span of 11 bases. Per germline, CDR1 SGDLS and CDR2 YYNGEE. In DNA form, the CDR3 reads TGTGCCAGCAGCCGCCAGGGTGACTCCTACGAGCAGTACTTC. It codes for CASSRQGDSYEQYF.

V and J are TRBV12-3 or TRBV12-4 and TRBJ1-2; TRBD1 agrees at 9 bases. Trimming removed 5 bases from V and 10 bases from J; junction bases left unmatched: 5. The CDR3 spans 12 residues. CDR3 in amino acids: CASSTGGVDYTF. CDR3 bases: TGTGCCAGCAGTACAGGGGGCGTTGACTACACCTTC.

Here the CDR3 DNA reads TGTGCCAGCAGTTACCCGGATGGCTACACCTTC. It yields the protein CASSYPDGYTF. V and J are TRBV6-2 or TRBV6-3 and TRBJ1-2; no reliable D call. Germline assignment: CDR1 MNHEY and CDR2 SVGEGT. The CDR3 consists of 11 residues. Trimming removed 2 bases at V and 6 bases at J, with 4 bases between.

The V and J genes are TRBV6-5 and TRBJ2-2, with D tentatively TRBD1 (6 bases). V was shortened by 11 bases and J by 1 base, with 17 bases between the two germline ends. The CDR3 length is 15 residues. Germline-derived CDR1 and CDR2 are MNHEY and SVGAGI. CDR3 coding DNA: TGTGCCGCCTCGACAAGAGGGGGGAACACCGGGGAGCTGTTTTTT. This codes for CAASTRGGNTGELFF.

The chain combines TRBV6-6 with TRBJ1-4; unclear D gene. The germline V and J ends were trimmed by 5 bases and 8 bases, with 21 bases remaining between them. The CDR3 is 16 residues long. Looked up from germline, CDR1 is MNHNY and CDR2 is SVGAGI (reference sequence). The chain's CDR3 is CASSRDLAFSPEKLFF. The CDR3 nucleotides are TGTGCCAGCAGTCGAGATCTGGCTTTCTCCCCGGAAAAACTGTTTTTT.

The chain couples TRBV5-6 to TRBJ2-3; tentatively, D is TRBD2 (7 bases). V shed 4 bases and J shed 1 base, with 16 bases lying between them. Looked up from germline, CDR1 is SGHDT and CDR2 is YYEEEE. This CDR3 spans 16 amino acids. The CDR3 nucleotides are TGTGCCAGCAGCCTCATGTCGGGGGGCCGCACAGATACGCAGTATTTT. Its protein product is CASSLMSGGRTDTQYF.

This chain uses TRBV6-4 with TRBJ1-1, with unresolved D. The V gene lost 7 bases and the J gene lost 5 bases, with 17 bases spanning the gap. The CDR3 extends over 14 amino acids. CDR1 and CDR2 (germline): MRHNA, SNTAGT. The CDR3 sequence is CASKLNHGGTEAFF. CDR3 DNA: TGTGCCAGCAAATTAAACCACGGCGGAACTGAAGCTTTCTTT.

V is TRBV7-8 and J is TRBJ1-1, with unresolved D. The germline gives CDR1 SGHVS, CDR2 FQNEAQ. V lost 0 bases and J 1 base, leaving 6 bases between the germline ends. CDR3 length: 14 residues. CDR3 nucleotide sequence: TGTGCCAGCAGCTTAGCTTCGGGGAACACTGAAGCTTTCTTT. This encodes CASSLASGNTEAFF.

The CDR3 spells CASSYDTTQYF. CDR3 in DNA: TGTGCCAGCAGTTACGACACTACGCAGTATTTT. V gene TRBV6-5 combines with J gene TRBJ2-3; D unclear. The CDR3 runs to 11 residues. Germline V lookup: CDR1 MNHEY, CDR2 SVGAGI. V was cut by 2 bases and J by 8 bases, with 5 bases left in between.

The V gene is TRBV6-5, the J gene TRBJ1-2; 8 nucleotides match TRBD1. The CDR3 runs to 13 residues. V shed 7 bases, J shed 4 bases, and the junction held 5 bases outside the gene matches. In germline, CDR1 is MNHEY, CDR2 SVGAGI. The DNA for the CDR3 is TGTGCCAGCACCCCGGACAGGGCCTATGGCTACACCTTC. Amino acids: CASTPDRAYGYTF.

The V and J genes are TRBV12-5 and TRBJ1-1; D may be TRBD1 (6 bases). The CDR3 is 15 amino acids. Deletions cut 2 bases from V and 6 bases from J, with 16 bases between. CDR1 and CDR2 from the germline V gene are LGHNT and FRNRAP. The CDR3 region is CASGLYLQGKAEAFF. The DNA of the CDR3 is TGTGCTAGTGGTTTGTACTTACAGGGTAAGGCTGAAGCTTTCTTT.

This clone was counted a single time. The chain has TRBV19 and TRBJ1-1; D not certain. CDR3 length: 16 residues. Per germline, CDR1 LNHDA and CDR2 SQIVND (reference sequence). The V end lost 6 bases, the J end lost 1 base, and 18 bases lay between the germline ends. CDR3 sequence reads: CASSSTTGLRNTEAFF. The CDR3 nucleotides read TGTGCCAGTAGCTCCACCACTGGACTGAGGAACACTGAAGCTTTCTTT.

This chain connects TRBV9 to TRBJ1-1; no reliable D call. In germline, CDR1 is SGDLS, CDR2 YYNGEE. V was clipped by 4 bases and J by 4 bases, with 11 bases between them. The CDR3 extends over 13 amino acids. CDR3 nucleotide sequence: TGTGCCAGCAGCTTGACATCCGGCACTGAAGCTTTCTTT. It encodes CASSLTSGTEAFF.

This chain joins TRBV29-1 and TRBJ2-7; unclear D gene. V was clipped by 6 bases and J by 0 bases, with 12 bases between them. Germline loops: CDR1 SQVTM, CDR2 ANQGSEA. The CDR3 totals 13 residues. CDR3 in amino acids: CSVRPAGSYEQYF. The CDR3 DNA reads TGCAGCGTCCGCCCGGCAGGCTCCTACGAGCAGTACTTC.

The genes are TRBV9 and TRBJ2-6; a possible D gene is TRBD2 (6 bases). V was shortened by 0 bases and J by 4 bases, with 14 bases between the two germline ends. CDR1 SGDLS and CDR2 YYNGEE come from the germline V gene. This CDR3 is built from 17 residues. The DNA for the CDR3 is TGTGCCAGCAGCGTAGCTTTAGGGGAGGCCGGGGCCAACGTCCTGACTTTC. Translating it yields CASSVALGEAGANVLTF.

The CDR3 DNA follows: TGTGCCAGTAGTGTCCGGAACACTGAAGCTTTCTTT. This codes for CASSVRNTEAFF. The rearrangement uses TRBV19 and TRBJ1-1; D is undetermined. The V gene lost 5 bases and the J gene lost 1 base, with 5 bases spanning the gap. Germline V gene sequence: CDR1 LNHDA, CDR2 SQIVND (reference sequence). There are 12 residues in the CDR3.

The chain recombines TRBV10-1 with TRBJ2-7; 8 nucleotides line up with TRBD2. The CDR3 is 15 residues long. Trimming took 4 bases from V and 1 from J; bases not matched to a gene: 6. CDR1 and CDR2 (germline): WNHNN, SYGVQD (reference sequence). The CDR3 region is CASSGQAGGSYEQYF. In nucleotides, the CDR3 is TGCGCCAGCAGTGGACAGGCGGGGGGATCCTACGAGCAGTACTTC.

This chain links TRBV4-3 with TRBJ2-3, with D maybe TRBD2 (5 bases). Germline CDR1 LGHNA, CDR2 YSLEER. The CDR3 runs to 16 residues. V was clipped by 4 bases and J by 2 bases, with 16 bases between them. As DNA, the CDR3 is TGCGCCAGCAGCCCCGGGCCACCCGGGGACACAGATACGCAGTATTTT. Amino acid sequence: CASSPGPPGDTDTQYF.